The text below deals with one TCR beta chain. This clone was counted only a few times. Its antigen is unknown. No quality values exist for individual bases; no much larger clone is one base distant. This sample is part of a study of CD8+ T cells in alopecia areata (dated by TCRdb to the late 2010s). For context, the study as a whole: Treated patients were enrolled in an open-label pilot trial of oral tofacitinib at 5 to 10 mg twice daily for moderate-to-severe alopecia areata. Patients stayed on tofacitinib for 6 to 18 months and then had 6 months of follow-up off drug so that delayed response and recurrence could be assessed. The study used high-throughput TCRbeta sequencing to examine T cell clonal expansion in alopecia areata, in both the C3H/HeJ mouse model and human patients. Scalp tissue and sorted CD4+ and CD8+ peripheral blood T cells from patchy and totalis/universalis alopecia areata patients and from healthy controls were covered by human TCRbeta sequencing. Biopsies were taken from tofacitinib-treated patients at baseline and again at 4 and 24 weeks into treatment, and several of those patients also had a later scalp biopsy. Scalp clonality was compared across normal scalp (n=4), patchy alopecia areata scalp (n=8), and alopecia totalis/universalis scalp (n=8). RNA came from the PAXgene miRNA kit for fixed scalp, the miRNeasy kit for PBMCs, and the RNeasy kit for mouse skin. Amplification of TCRbeta CDR3 regions was done by immunoSEQ multiplex PCR using 35 Vbeta forward primers and 13 Jbeta reverse primers. The investigation overall reported the following: Compared with normal scalp, lesional scalp had higher clonality and more expanded CD8+ clones, particularly in alopecia totalis/universalis, a pattern that suggests antigenic drive. Shared TCR sequences between patients were less evident than in mice, which may be partly attributable to HLA diversity in the patient population. Resident alphabeta T cells in normal human skin are also sequenced, complicating scalp TCR repertoire analysis, unlike mouse skin dominated by gammadelta T cells.

Library prep was done by the immunoSEQ multiplex PCR assay. RNA was extracted from all samples and reverse transcribed into cDNA as template for TCR sequencing. First-strand cDNA was synthesized using SuperScript III with a 2:1 mix of oligo-dT and random hexamers. A synthetic immune receptor repertoire was used to assess amplification bias, and residual bias was removed computationally. Per the authors' processing: Raw reads were preprocessed to remove errors, and CDR3 was defined according to IMGT conventions as the region from the conserved cysteine to phenylalanine. Clonality was calculated as 1 minus Shannon entropy normalized by log2 of the number of productive unique TCRs. Whether each scalp clone was CD4 or CD8 was inferred by checking scalp TCRbeta sequences against the CD4 and CD8 repertoires from sorted blood. TCRdb holds this immuneACCESS table with in-frame rearrangements only. Some clones are missing; in checked studies, unresolved V genes explain under half, and the rest has no known cause. V and J calls and clone size are those listed in that table; D and trimming were worked out from the DNA. This sample is represented by fewer than 100,000 clones; around 44% of them were singletons. 0.6% to 0.85% of the sample goes to the ten largest clones.

Lesional scalp punch biopsies and peripheral blood were collected from alopecia areata patients. PBMCs were isolated by density centrifugation and stained for CD3, CD4 and CD8, after which CD4+ and CD8+ T cells were sorted on a FACSAria. From the germline V gene, CDR1 is MDHEN and CDR2 is SYDVKM. The CDR3, from cysteine to phenylalanine, totals 14 residues. Just CDR3 DNA is preserved here, 42 bases in frame from base 1. Deletion took 3 bases off V and 0 bases off J, with a span of 3 bases between the germline ends. This clonotype originated in a human donor with alopecia areata. Material: CD4+ T cells sorted from blood. The chain was built from TRBV28 and TRBJ2-6; no D segment can be confidently identified. The base sequence is TGTGCCAGCAGTTTCCCCTCTGGGGCCAACGTCCTGACTTTC. Its translation is CASSFPSGANVLTF.